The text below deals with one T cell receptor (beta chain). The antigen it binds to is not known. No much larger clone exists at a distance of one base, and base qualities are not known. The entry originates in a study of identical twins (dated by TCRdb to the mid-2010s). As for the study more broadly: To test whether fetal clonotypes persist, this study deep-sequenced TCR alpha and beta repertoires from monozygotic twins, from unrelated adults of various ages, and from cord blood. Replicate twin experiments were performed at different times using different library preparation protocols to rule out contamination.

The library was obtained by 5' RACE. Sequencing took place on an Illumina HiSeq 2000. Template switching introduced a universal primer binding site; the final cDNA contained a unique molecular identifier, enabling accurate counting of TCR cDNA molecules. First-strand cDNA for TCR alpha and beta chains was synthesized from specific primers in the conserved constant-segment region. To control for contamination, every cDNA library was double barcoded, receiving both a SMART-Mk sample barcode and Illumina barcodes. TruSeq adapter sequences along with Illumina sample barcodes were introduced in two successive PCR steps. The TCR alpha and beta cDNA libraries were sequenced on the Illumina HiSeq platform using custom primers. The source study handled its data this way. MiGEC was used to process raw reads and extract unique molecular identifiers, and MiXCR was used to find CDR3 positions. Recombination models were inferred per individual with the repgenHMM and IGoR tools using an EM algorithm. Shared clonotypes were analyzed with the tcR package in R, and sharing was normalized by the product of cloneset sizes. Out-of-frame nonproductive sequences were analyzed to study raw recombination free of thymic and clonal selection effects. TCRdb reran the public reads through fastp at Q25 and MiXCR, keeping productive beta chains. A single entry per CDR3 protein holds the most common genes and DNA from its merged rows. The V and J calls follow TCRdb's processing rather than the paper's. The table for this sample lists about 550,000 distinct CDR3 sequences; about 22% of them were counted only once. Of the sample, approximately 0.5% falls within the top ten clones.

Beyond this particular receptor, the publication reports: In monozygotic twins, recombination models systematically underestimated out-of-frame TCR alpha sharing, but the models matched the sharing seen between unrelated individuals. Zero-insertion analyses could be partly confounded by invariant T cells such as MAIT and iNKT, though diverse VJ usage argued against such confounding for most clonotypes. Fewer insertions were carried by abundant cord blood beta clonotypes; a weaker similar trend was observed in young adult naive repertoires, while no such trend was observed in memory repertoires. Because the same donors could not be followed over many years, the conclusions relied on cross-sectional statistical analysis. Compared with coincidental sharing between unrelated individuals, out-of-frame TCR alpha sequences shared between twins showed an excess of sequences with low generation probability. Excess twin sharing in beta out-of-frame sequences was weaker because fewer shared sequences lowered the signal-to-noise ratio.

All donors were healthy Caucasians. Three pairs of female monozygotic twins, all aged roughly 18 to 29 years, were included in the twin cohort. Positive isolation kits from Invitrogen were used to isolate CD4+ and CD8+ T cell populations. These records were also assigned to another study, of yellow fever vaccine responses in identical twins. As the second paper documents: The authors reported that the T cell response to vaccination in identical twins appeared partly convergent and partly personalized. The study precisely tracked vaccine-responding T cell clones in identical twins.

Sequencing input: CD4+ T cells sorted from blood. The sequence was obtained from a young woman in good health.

The CDR3 protein is CASSPRIGQGRETQYF. The nucleotide sequence reads as follows: TGTGCCAGCTCACCACGTATAGGACAGGGGAGAGAGACCCAGTACTTC. The sequence is built from TRBV18 and TRBJ2-5, with 9 middle bases fitting TRBD1. Germline trimming: 1 base from V, 4 bases from J; junction bases outside gene matches: 7. Via the germline V gene, CDR1 is KGHSH and CDR2 LQKENI. The CDR3 runs 16 residues from the cysteine to the phenylalanine. Of the read, only the CDR3 DNA is kept; its 48 bases are in frame from base 1.